The 15 T cell receptor beta chains reported below all come from one sample, sequenced in a study of T-cell reconstitution after alpha-beta-depleted transplantation in children. A library of TCRbeta sequences, prepared with unique molecular identifiers, was generated. TCRdb redid the calling of the PCR reads with MiXCR, one entry per CDR3 protein. The sample lists a few hundred thousand distinct CDR3 sequences, around 13% occurring once. Sequenced material: PBMCs, mostly from graft donor cells, taken 360 days after TCRalphabeta/CD19-depleted stem cell transplant. The receptors originated from a male patient between 5 and 17 years old who had a stem cell transplant for acute myeloid leukemia, so the T cells may come from the graft donor.

Only a few counts were recorded for this clonotype. The chain couples TRBV4-2 to TRBJ2-7, with D perhaps TRBD1 (5 bases). CDR1 is LGHNA, CDR2 YNFKEQ, per germline. The CDR3 spans 14 residues. V lost 0 bases and J lost 0, with 6 bases in between. The CDR3 DNA sequence: TGTGCCAGCAGCCAAGAAGGGGTCTCCTACGAGCAGTACTTC. Its protein is CASSQEGVSYEQYF.

The chain links TRBV9 to TRBJ2-4; D gene ambiguous. V was pared by 4 bases and J by 6 bases, with 11 bases between. The CDR3 runs 13 residues. Germline V gene lookup returns CDR1 SGDLS and CDR2 YYNGEE. In nucleotides, the CDR3 is TGTGCCAGCAGCCCCCACCCTGGAAACATTCAGTACTTC. Translated, it gives CASSPHPGNIQYF.

This clonotype was counted between two and nine times. The rearrangement uses TRBV5-1 and TRBJ2-5; 11 bases are shared with TRBD2. The CDR3 spans 15 residues. Germline V CDR1 and CDR2: SGHRS, YFSETQ. Trimming at V came to 0 bases and at J to 5 bases, leaving 3 bases not matched to a gene. The CDR3: CASSLGLAGRETQYF. The CDR3 bases are TGCGCCAGCAGCTTGGGACTAGCGGGAAGGGAGACCCAGTACTTC.

The V call is TRBV7-2, the J call TRBJ2-7, with 7 positions matching TRBD1. Losses at the gene ends were 4 bases for V and 2 bases for J; bases not matched to a gene: 5. The CDR3 extends over 14 amino acids. The germline CDR1 and CDR2 sequences are SGHTA and FQGNSA. The CDR3 coding sequence is TGTGCCAGCAGCTCATACAGGGGTACCTACGAGCAGTACTTC. Its translation: CASSSYRGTYEQYF. Drawing the rest from reference TRBV7-2 and TRBJ2-7, the complete variable domain is GAGVSQSPSNKVTEKGKDVELRCDPISGHTALYWYRQSLGQGLEFLIYFQGNSAPDKSGLPSDRFSAERTGGSVSTLTIQRTQQEDSAVYLCASSSYRGTYEQYFGPGTRLTVT.

The DNA for the CDR3 is TGCAGTGCTAGAGATCGAAGACTAGCGGGAGCCCTTTTGGGCACAGATACGCAGTATTTT. This gives the protein CSARDRRLAGALLGTDTQYF. The chain is built from TRBV20-1 and TRBJ2-3; 12 nucleotides match TRBD2. V trimming: 0 bases; J trimming: 1 base; junction bases outside the gene matches: 14. Germline V gives CDR1 DFQATT, CDR2 SNEGSKA (reference sequence). CDR3 length equals 20 residues.

This clonotype has ten or more counts. V gene TRBV7-6 combines with J gene TRBJ2-1, with 10 bases lining up with TRBD2. Germline CDR1 and CDR2: SGHVS and FNYEAQ. This CDR3 spans 16 amino acids. Losses at the gene ends were 0 bases for V and 7 bases for J; bases not matched to a gene: 6. This CDR3 is CASSLAPSGSTNEQFF. The DNA for the CDR3 is TGTGCCAGCAGCTTAGCGCCTAGCGGGAGTACGAATGAGCAGTTCTTC.

This rearrangement joins TRBV7-3 to TRBJ1-1, with 8 bases identical to TRBD1. V lost 2 bases to trimming and J lost 5 bases; unmatched junction nucleotides: 1. CDR3 size: 13 residues. Germline lookup yields CDR1 SGHTA and CDR2 FQGTGA. The CDR3: CASSLYRGTEAFF. The CDR3 nucleotides read TGTGCCAGCAGCTTATACAGGGGGACTGAAGCTTTCTTT. The variable domain in full, completed from reference TRBV7-3 and TRBJ1-1, reads GAGVSQTPSNKVTEKGKYVELRCDPISGHTALYWYRQSLGQGPEFLIYFQGTGAADDSGLPNDRFFAVRPEGSVSTLKIQRTERGDSAVYLCASSLYRGTEAFFGQGTRLTVV.

As regards this clonotype: The missing conserved phenylalanine or tryptophan at the end of this CDR3 makes a read error likely. The DNA is left out, because the CDR3 cannot be placed on it with certainty; the CDR3 is given as TCRdb lists it. The chain employs TRBV14 and TRBJ2-7; the D call of TRBD2 is as the table states it, not checked on the DNA. CDR1 is SGHDN and CDR2 is FVKESK in the germline V gene. The CDR3 is 14 amino acids in total, end residues counted. The chain's CDR3 is CASSYAGVAGELYL.

In this sample, this clonotype turned up a few times. The chain employs TRBV20-1 and TRBJ2-5, with D tentatively TRBD1 or TRBD2 (5 bases each). Germline V CDR1 and CDR2: DFQATT, SNEGSKA (reference sequence). The CDR3 length is 14 residues. V lost 6 bases to trimming and J lost 5 bases, with 19 bases between them. The CDR3 nucleotides are TGCAGTGCGGGGGTGGCTAGGGGATTCGAGACCCAGTACTTC. Protein: CSAGVARGFETQYF.

This clonotype was observed a few times. The chain has TRBV7-8 and TRBJ2-7; perhaps TRBD1 as D (5 bases). Trimming removed 4 bases at V and 3 bases at J, with 7 bases between. This CDR3 contains 12 residues. Germline lookup yields CDR1 SGHVS and CDR2 FQNEAQ. Here the CDR3 reads CASSWTIYEQYF. The CDR3 nucleotides are TGTGCCAGCAGCTGGACAATCTACGAGCAGTACTTC.

This clonotype was recorded a few times. The J gene is TRBJ2-1, the V gene TRBV19, with D tentatively TRBD2 (5 bases). CDR1 is LNHDA and CDR2 is SQIVND in the germline V gene (reference sequence). V was pared by 7 bases and J by 0 bases, with 16 bases between. There are 16 residues in the CDR3. CDR3 loop: CASTPRVSSSYNEQFF. The CDR3 nucleotides are TGTGCCAGTACTCCGCGGGTTTCAAGCTCCTACAATGAGCAGTTCTTC.

This chain links TRBV7-2 with TRBJ2-7; D not resolved. The CDR3 is made up of 16 amino acids. Per the germline V gene, CDR1 is SGHTA and CDR2 is FQGNSA. V lost 0 bases and J 0 bases, leaving 12 bases between the germline ends. The CDR3 DNA reads TGTGCCAGCAGCTTAGCAGGCGTACAGTTCTCCTACGAGCAGTACTTC. It encodes CASSLAGVQFSYEQYF.

This clonotype was seen more than once but under ten times. J is TRBJ2-1 and V is TRBV24-1; 15 nucleotides line up with TRBD2. CDR3 length: 21 amino acids. J was trimmed by 0 bases and V by 5 bases; bases with no gene match: 13. Germline CDR1 reads KGHDR; CDR2 reads SFDVKD. The CDR3 nucleotides are TGTGCCACCAGTGTCATGAAGGGACTAGCGGGAGGAACGAGCTCCTACAATGAGCAGTTCTTC. Its translation: CATSVMKGLAGGTSSYNEQFF.

The sample holds a few counts of this clonotype. The CDR3 bases are TGCAGCGCCCCTGTTGCCGGGAGTGAGCAGTTCTTC. It yields the protein CSAPVAGSEQFF. This sequence joins TRBV29-1 and TRBJ2-1, with TRBD2 as a possible D gene (6 bases). The CDR3 is 12 amino acids. Germline assignment: CDR1 SQVTM and CDR2 ANQGSEA. The V end lost 7 bases, the J end lost 9 bases, and 16 bases lay between the germline ends.

The V and J genes are TRBV6-1 and TRBJ2-3; 7 bases fit TRBD1. The CDR3 covers 15 residues. V shed 7 bases and J 3 bases; nucleotides not matched to a gene: 10. Germline V gives CDR1 MNHNS, CDR2 SASEGT. The CDR3 is CASTLGGLRTDTQYF. The DNA for the CDR3 is TGTGCCAGCACCCTAGGGGGCTTAAGGACAGATACGCAGTATTTT.